These 18 T cell receptor beta chains were all obtained from the same sample, sequenced in a study of T cell responses to AZD1222 COVID-19 vaccine listed by TCRdb under 2021. What the time point label conveys for this sample: about 28 days (+/-7) after the second vaccine dose. Receptor amplification or capture employed the immunoSEQ multiplex PCR assay. The table comes from immuneACCESS by way of TCRdb, which keeps in-frame sequences with V and J called. Part of the clones is missing from these tables; in studies checked, under half for an unresolved V gene and the rest for unknown reasons. Present in this sample are around 110,000 clones, over 80% of which were seen just once. The ten biggest clones cover approximately 9.3% of the sample. This sample comprised peripheral blood, obtained 28 days after the second AZD1222 dose. These receptors all come from an adult who received the AZD1222 COVID-19 vaccine.

The V gene is TRBV12-3 or TRBV12-4, the J gene TRBJ1-1; 8 bases align to TRBD1. The CDR3 runs 13 residues. V lost 6 bases to trimming and J lost 4 bases; unmatched junction nucleotides: 4. The CDR3 DNA follows: TGTGCCAGCAGCCAAGGGACAGGCACTGAAGCTTTCTTT. Its protein is CASSQGTGTEAFF.

The chain links TRBV4-1 to TRBJ2-2, with TRBD2 identical over 11 bases. This CDR3 is built from 18 residues. Germline lookup yields CDR1 MGHRA and CDR2 YSYEKL. V gave up 1 base and J gave up 1 base; unmatched junction bases: 5. The CDR3 reads CASSQVSGGVLNTGELFF. The CDR3, as DNA: TGCGCCAGCAGCCAAGTTAGCGGGGGGGTTTTGAACACCGGGGAGCTGTTTTTT.

The CDR3 nucleotides read TGCAGCGTTGAAGATCTTTGGGCAGGGGGGGAAGAGACCCAGTACTTC. Translated, it gives CSVEDLWAGGEETQYF. The chain links TRBV29-1 to TRBJ2-5, with D tentatively TRBD1 or TRBD2 (7 bases each). The CDR3 spans 16 residues. Germline V gives CDR1 SQVTM, CDR2 ANQGSEA. Trimming cost V 0 bases and J 3 bases, with 17 bases left between them.

The chain recombines TRBV29-1 with TRBJ1-1, with D possibly matching TRBD1 (5 bases). This CDR3 is 13 amino acids long. Trimming took off 7 bases at V and 0 bases at J, with 12 bases between the two ends. Germline CDR1 and CDR2: SQVTM and ANQGSEA. CDR3 sequence reads: CSGGGRLNTEAFF. Written as DNA, the CDR3 is TGCAGCGGGGGGGGAAGATTGAACACTGAAGCTTTCTTT.

The rearrangement uses TRBV18 and TRBJ1-6; no clear D. The CDR3 runs to 16 residues. From germline, CDR1 is KGHSH and CDR2 LQKENI. Trimming took 3 bases from V and 3 from J, leaving 12 bases between them. DNA of the CDR3: TGTGCCAGCTCACCGCGTTTGGGGAGCTATAATTCACCCCTCCACTTT. This translates into CASSPRLGSYNSPLHF.

This clone was observed a single time. This chain connects TRBV19 to TRBJ2-7; TRBD2 might be the D (6 bases). Germline-derived CDR1 and CDR2 are LNHDA and SQIVND (reference sequence). The CDR3 is 14 residues long. Trimming stripped 1 base from V and 6 bases from J, with 13 bases between. The CDR3 region has the DNA TGTGCCAGTAGTATAGCTCGGGGAGCGGGCGAGCAGTACTTC. As protein: CASSIARGAGEQYF.

The V and J genes are TRBV7-2 and TRBJ2-7; 9 bases map to TRBD1. The V gene end was trimmed by 5 bases and the J gene end by 3 bases; junction bases not matched to a gene: 5. The CDR3 runs to 14 residues. Germline CDR1 SGHTA, CDR2 FQGNSA. DNA for the CDR3: TGTGCCAGCAGCATGGGACAGGGCATCTACGAGCAGTACTTC. Its translation is CASSMGQGIYEQYF.

The V gene is TRBV2, the J gene TRBJ1-3; D is undetermined. V lost 4 bases and J lost 4, with 14 bases in between. CDR1 is SNHLY and CDR2 is FYNNEI in the germline V gene. The CDR3 length is 15 residues. The CDR3 nucleotides read TGTGCCAGCAGTGGACGGGTCGCGGTGGGAAACACCATATATTTT. It specifies CASSGRVAVGNTIYF.

The chain has TRBV10-3 and TRBJ2-7; D is ambiguous. The CDR3 totals 11 residues. Germline CDR1 ENHRY, CDR2 SYGVKD. The germline V and J ends were trimmed by 6 bases and 4 bases, with 7 bases remaining between them. In DNA, the CDR3 is TGTGCCATCAGCCAGGATTACGAGCAGTACTTC. This gives the protein CAISQDYEQYF.

V usage is TRBV6-6 and J usage is TRBJ2-7; 10 nucleotides align to TRBD1. CDR1 and CDR2 (germline): MNHNY, SVGAGI (reference sequence). Trimming at V came to 3 bases and at J to 4 bases, leaving 6 bases not matched to a gene. The CDR3 length is 15 residues. Here the CDR3 reads CASSYRDRGIYEQYF. In nucleotides, the CDR3 is TGTGCCAGCAGTTATAGGGACAGGGGAATTTACGAGCAGTACTTC.

The chain links TRBV9 to TRBJ1-6; TRBD1 aligns across 9 bases. CDR1 is SGDLS and CDR2 is YYNGEE in the germline V gene. Trimming cost V 1 base and J 10 bases; bases outside gene matches: 6. The CDR3 extends over 15 amino acids. The CDR3 bases are TGTGCCAGCAGCGTACAGGGGACAGGGCAGTCACCCCTCCACTTT. Its protein product is CASSVQGTGQSPLHF.

V usage is TRBV12-5 and J usage is TRBJ1-5, with D possibly matching TRBD1 (6 bases). This CDR3 has 15 amino acids. The germline CDR1 and CDR2 sequences are LGHNT and FRNRAP. V dropped 7 bases and J dropped 6 bases, with 19 bases sitting between them. In nucleotides, the CDR3 is TGTGCTAGTGCCACGGGGGGGGGCGCGGTTCAGCCCCAGCATTTT. Translation: CASATGGGAVQPQHF.

The V call is TRBV30, the J call TRBJ1-1, with a weak D call TRBD1 (5 bases). V gave up 1 base and J gave up 4 bases, with 7 bases separating them. CDR3 size: 12 residues. Germline V gives CDR1 GTSNPN, CDR2 SVGIG (reference sequence). In nucleotides, the CDR3 is TGTGCCTGGAGTGCCAGGGCCACTGAAGCTTTCTTT. This sequence encodes CAWSARATEAFF.

The chain uses TRBV9 and TRBJ1-2; 10 nucleotides line up with TRBD1. The V gene end was trimmed by 4 bases and the J gene end by 4 bases; junction bases not matched to a gene: 16. Germline assignment: CDR1 SGDLS and CDR2 YYNGEE. This CDR3 contains 18 residues. CDR3: CASSSVVGDRGAAYGYTF. The CDR3 DNA reads as TGTGCCAGCAGCTCAGTTGTAGGGGACAGGGGAGCAGCCTATGGCTACACCTTC.

This chain links TRBV30 with TRBJ1-1, with a weak D call TRBD1 (6 bases). Trimming stripped 4 bases from V and 0 bases from J, with 9 bases between. This CDR3 is built from 13 residues. From germline, CDR1 is GTSNPN and CDR2 SVGIG (reference sequence). CDR3 DNA: TGTGCCTGGAAGAGGGACATGAACACTGAAGCTTTCTTT. This translates into CAWKRDMNTEAFF.

The chain employs TRBV19 and TRBJ1-1; D perhaps matches TRBD1 (5 bases). CDR1 and CDR2 from the germline V gene are LNHDA and SQIVND (reference sequence). The CDR3 has 12 amino acids. V was shortened by 3 bases and J by 12 bases, with 14 bases between the two germline ends. This CDR3 reads CASSIGLGGTFF. The CDR3 DNA reads TGTGCCAGTAGTATCGGTCTGGGGGGGACTTTCTTT.

The chain employs TRBV6-5 and TRBJ2-5; no firm D call. The length of the CDR3 is 12 residues. Per germline, CDR1 MNHEY and CDR2 SVGAGI. Trimming stripped 10 bases from V and 4 bases from J, with 13 bases between. The CDR3 sequence: CANSPFRETQYF. The CDR3 nucleotides are TGTGCCAACTCCCCATTCCGAGAGACCCAGTACTTC.

This chain links TRBV30 with TRBJ2-3; 13 bases agree with TRBD2. Trimming removed 0 bases from V and 11 bases from J; junction bases left unmatched: 5. CDR3 length: 14 residues. Germline CDR1 is GTSNPN and CDR2 is SVGIG (reference sequence). As DNA, the CDR3 is TGTGCCTGGAGTGTGCTTAGACTAGCGGGGGGGCAGTATTTT. It is translated as CAWSVLRLAGGQYF.